The 11 T cell receptor beta chains given below trace back to one sample, sequenced in a study of T cells after yellow fever vaccination. MiXCR, applied by TCRdb to the 5' RACE reads, yields one record per CDR3 protein. The repertoire holds approximately 22,000 distinct CDR3 sequences, with roughly 5% as singletons. This sample comprised PBMCs, either bulk or a sorted T-cell subset (CD4+, CD8+, memory, or dextramer-sorted; not recorded which), obtained approximately 47 days after the first yellow fever vaccination. The receptors originated from a man in his late teens or twenties who received the YFV17D yellow fever vaccine.

In its sample, this clonotype was seen many times. This rearrangement joins TRBV5-1 to TRBJ2-3; 15 nucleotides match TRBD2. V shed 4 bases, J shed 3 bases, and the junction held 6 bases outside the gene matches. The CDR3 is made up of 17 amino acids. Germline V lookup: CDR1 SGHRS, CDR2 YFSETQ. This CDR3 is CASSRRTSGGDTDTQYF. The CDR3 DNA sequence: TGCGCCAGCAGCCGGCGGACTAGCGGGGGGGATACAGATACGCAGTATTTT.

This clonotype was counted at least ten times. V is TRBV27 and J is TRBJ1-4; tentative D call: TRBD1 (5 bases). Germline CDR1 reads MNHEY; CDR2 reads SMNVEV (reference sequence). The V end lost 8 bases, the J end lost 10 bases, and 14 bases lay between the germline ends. This CDR3 comprises 12 residues. The CDR3 nucleotides read TGTGCCAGCGGTCAGGGCAGAGTAAAACTGTTTTTT. It encodes CASGQGRVKLFF.

Many counts were recorded for this clonotype. V is TRBV6-1 and J is TRBJ2-1, with 13 bases aligning to TRBD2. Germline assignment: CDR1 MNHNS and CDR2 SASEGT. The CDR3 has 15 residues. Trimming removed 6 bases from V and 4 bases from J; junction bases left unmatched: 3. The CDR3 nucleotides read TGTGCCAGCAGCCAGACTAGCGGGGGGTACAATGAGCAGTTCTTC. It is translated as CASSQTSGGYNEQFF.

This clonotype was picked up many times. The V gene is TRBV4-2, the J gene TRBJ2-5; a possible D gene is TRBD1 (5 bases). V was clipped by 1 base and J by 3 bases, with 15 bases between them. CDR3 length: 16 amino acids. The germline V gene encodes CDR1 LGHNA and CDR2 YNFKEQ. DNA for the CDR3: TGTGCCAGCAGCCAAGTAACCAGGGCAGCAAAAGAGACCCAGTACTTC. This translates into CASSQVTRAAKETQYF.

This clonotype has at least ten counts. The rearrangement uses TRBV5-1 and TRBJ2-1; possible D gene TRBD1, 6 bases. The germline V gene encodes CDR1 SGHRS and CDR2 YFSETQ. The germline V and J ends were trimmed by 1 base and 0 bases, with 8 bases remaining between them. The CDR3 covers 15 residues. The CDR3 sequence is CASSLLGGSYNEQFF. CDR3 nucleotide sequence: TGCGCCAGCAGCTTGTTAGGGGGCTCCTACAATGAGCAGTTCTTC.

This clonotype was detected ten times or more. The chain combines TRBV19 with TRBJ2-1; 11 bases are shared with TRBD2. V was clipped by 5 bases and J by 2 bases; unmatched bases: 14. The CDR3 has 19 amino acids. CDR1 LNHDA and CDR2 SQIVND come from the germline V gene (reference sequence). The CDR3 DNA reads TGTGCCAGTAGTCTACTGCTAGCGGGGGGTTCTCCAACCTACAATGAGCAGTTCTTC. It codes for CASSLLLAGGSPTYNEQFF.

The table lists this clonotype with many counts. The chain couples TRBV5-1 to TRBJ2-7; D is undetermined. V lost 0 bases and J 4 bases, leaving 5 bases between the germline ends. The CDR3 totals 12 residues. Germline values: CDR1 SGHRS, CDR2 YFSETQ. CDR3 bases: TGCGCCAGCAGCTTGGACGCGTACGAGCAGTACTTC. Its translation is CASSLDAYEQYF.

This clonotype occurred many times. This sequence joins TRBV6-1 and TRBJ2-3, with 7 bases matching TRBD2. The CDR3 totals 14 residues. In germline, CDR1 is MNHNS, CDR2 SASEGT. V lost 10 bases to trimming and J lost 4 bases; unmatched junction nucleotides: 11. The CDR3 reads CAIALPSGPDTQYF. The CDR3 DNA sequence: TGTGCCATCGCCCTTCCTAGCGGCCCAGATACGCAGTATTTT.

There are many counts of this clonotype. The chain joins TRBV12-3 or TRBV12-4 to TRBJ1-2, with D unclear. V gave up 4 bases and J gave up 6 bases, with 15 bases separating them. The CDR3 runs 14 residues. DNA of the CDR3: TGTGCCAGCAGTTCATTGTACGGACGGGATGGCTACACCTTC. Protein: CASSSLYGRDGYTF.

The table lists this clonotype with many counts. This sequence joins TRBV7-9 and TRBJ2-5; D may correspond to TRBD1 or TRBD2 (5 bases each). The CDR3 is 16 amino acids. Germline V gene lookup returns CDR1 SEHNR and CDR2 FQNEAQ (reference sequence). Deletions cut 5 bases from V and 2 bases from J, with 18 bases between. The DNA of the CDR3 is TGTGCCAGCAGCCGACCAAAAGGGACGGAGCAAGAGACCCAGTACTTC. It translates to CASSRPKGTEQETQYF.

There are many counts of this clonotype. The V gene is TRBV7-6, the J gene TRBJ2-3; D remains ambiguous. Germline V gene data show CDR1 as SGHVS and CDR2 as FNYEAQ. This CDR3 region has 12 residues. Trimming pared 1 base from V and 3 bases from J, leaving 2 bases between. Here the CDR3 reads CASSLGTDTQYF. CDR3 coding DNA: TGTGCCAGCAGCTTAGGGACAGATACGCAGTATTTT.